Included here is one TCR beta chain sequence, with context. Its antigen remains unidentified. No base quality values were provided; no much bigger clone lies one nucleotide off. The sample originates from a study of STAT5B mutations in CD4+ large granular lymphocyte leukemia (dated 2022 in TCRdb). As for the study more broadly: Among the healthy controls, the CDR3 'QG' motif was associated with a particular HLA allele. The TCRbeta repertoires of CD4+ T-cell large granular lymphocyte leukemia patients were compared with the TCRbeta repertoires of healthy blood donors. Flow cytometry performed on FACSCanto II or FACSVerse showed that the purified fractions had more than 95% purity among lymphocytes.

Here is what the overall study found, with its caveats: TRBV06-family usage was enriched among the top patient clones (8/27) compared with healthy controls (2/35). The data were not HLA-matched, and the higher clonality in CD4+ T-LGLL than in CD8+ T-LGLL could be due to the relatively small sample size. Main leukemic clonotypes were private to each patient, although approximately 25% appeared at low frequency in other patients' non-leukemic repertoires. Greater clonality appeared to be present in CD4-sorted patient repertoires than in healthy CD4+ repertoires, and the difference was retained after the putative leukemic clones were removed.

The germline ends are 9 bases apart after V is trimmed by 6 bases and J by 6 bases. Counted from cysteine to phenylalanine, this CDR3 has 12 amino acids. Solely the CDR3 DNA is kept, with 36 bases framed from the first base. According to the germline V gene (reference sequence), CDR1 reads SGHAT and CDR2 reads FQDESV. Healthy controls were roughly 37 blood donors whose buffy coats came from the Finnish Red Cross blood service. All TCR-sequenced material derived from peripheral blood: patient blood samples and healthy donor buffy coats. Ficoll-Hypaque gradient centrifugation was used to isolate peripheral blood mononuclear cells. CD4+ cells were magnetically purified from the buffy coats of healthy controls. The Gentra Puregene Cell and Tissue kit was used to extract genomic DNA, and a Qubit 2.0 fluorometer was used to measure the amount of genomic DNA. The immunoSEQ assay at survey resolution was used to sequence TCRbeta rearrangements from genomic DNA. The authors processed their data as follows. A lowest detectable productive clonotype frequency of 2.59 x 10-5 was observed in the TCR sequencing data. Analyses included only productive TCRbeta rearrangements, meaning complete and in-frame sequences. Simpson clonality, calculated in the immunoSEQ Analyzer version 3.0, was used as the measure of sample clonality. Clones were grouped by frequency into very rare, small, medium, large (1-20%) or hyperexpanded (>20%) categories. Generation probabilities were estimated with OLGA 1.2.3, V-gene circos plots were made with VDJtools, specificities were looked up in VDJdb, and CDR3 motifs were identified with GLIPH. TCRdb re-hosts the immuneACCESS table, in-frame sequences only. Its copies lack some clones; in the studies checked, an unresolved V gene accounts for under half of them, and the cause for the rest is not known. V and J calls and clone size are given by that table; D and trimming were obtained from the DNA. Recorded for this sample are about 22,000 clones; about four fifths of them occurred a single time. Together, the top ten hold 8.6% of the sample.

The chain uses TRBV11-1 and TRBJ2-1; perhaps TRBD1 is the D gene, with 6 bases matching. This clonotype originated in a human donor in good health. Source material: CD4+ T cells from blood buffy coats. CDR3 reads: CASRQQGNEQFF. The nucleotides are TGTGCCAGCAGACAACAGGGCAATGAGCAGTTCTTC.